This TCR beta chain appears in the sequencing data of a study of CD8 T cells in ankylosing spondylitis. The study's findings and limits: Disease-linked clones bore a CD8+ phenotype, appearing relatively rarely in peripheral blood. Significant enrichment of disease-linked clones was reported in matched ankylosing spondylitis synovial fluid. A TCR beta motif of eight highly homologous variants appeared characteristic of ankylosing spondylitis blood.

TCRdb re-called the 5' RACE reads with MiXCR, one entry per CDR3 protein. The data show 7,000 to 8,500 distinct CDR3 sequences, roughly 8.7% seen once. Comments on this clonotype: What it binds is unknown.

Trimming took 0 bases from V and 2 from J, leaving 4 bases between them. Germline CDR1 reads SGDLS; CDR2 reads YYNGEE. The CDR3 is 13 residues long. This sequence originates from a male donor with ankylosing spondylitis or in good health (not recorded which). The sample comprised blood, either unsorted or a sorted T cell fraction (not recorded which). The chain uses TRBV9 and TRBJ2-3, with unresolved D. The CDR3 DNA follows: TGTGCCAGCAGCGTAGACCCCACAGATACGCAGTATTTT. Translation gives CASSVDPTDTQYF.